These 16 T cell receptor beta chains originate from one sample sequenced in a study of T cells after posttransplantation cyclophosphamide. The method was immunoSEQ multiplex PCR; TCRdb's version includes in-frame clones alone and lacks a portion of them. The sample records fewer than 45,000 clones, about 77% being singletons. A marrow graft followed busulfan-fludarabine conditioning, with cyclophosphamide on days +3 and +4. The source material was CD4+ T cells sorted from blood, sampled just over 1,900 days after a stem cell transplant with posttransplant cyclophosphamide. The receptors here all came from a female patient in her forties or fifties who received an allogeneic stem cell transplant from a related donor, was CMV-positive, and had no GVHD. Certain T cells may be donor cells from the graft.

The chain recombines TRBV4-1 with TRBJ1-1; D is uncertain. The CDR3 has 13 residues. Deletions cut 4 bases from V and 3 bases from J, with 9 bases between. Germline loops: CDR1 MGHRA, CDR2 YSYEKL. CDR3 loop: CASSRQIDTEAFF. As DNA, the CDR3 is TGCGCCAGCAGCCGCCAGATTGACACTGAAGCTTTCTTT.

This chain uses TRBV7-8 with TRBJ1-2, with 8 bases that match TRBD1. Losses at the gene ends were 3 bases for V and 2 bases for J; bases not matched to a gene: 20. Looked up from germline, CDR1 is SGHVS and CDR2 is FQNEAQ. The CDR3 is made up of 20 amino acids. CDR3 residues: CASSFRWTRGVQGENYGYTF. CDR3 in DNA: TGTGCCAGCAGCTTCCGATGGACTCGAGGGGTACAGGGGGAGAACTATGGCTACACCTTC.

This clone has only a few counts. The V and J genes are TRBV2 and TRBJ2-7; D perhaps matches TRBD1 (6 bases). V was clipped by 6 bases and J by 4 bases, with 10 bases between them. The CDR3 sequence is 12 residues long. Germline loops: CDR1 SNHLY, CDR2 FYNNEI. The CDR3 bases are TGTGCCAGCAGCCTACAGGGTTACGAGCAGTACTTC. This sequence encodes CASSLQGYEQYF.

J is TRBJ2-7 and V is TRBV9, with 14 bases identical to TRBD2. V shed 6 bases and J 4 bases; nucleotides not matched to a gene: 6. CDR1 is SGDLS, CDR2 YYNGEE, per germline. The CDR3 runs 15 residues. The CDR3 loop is CASTRGLAGAYEQYF. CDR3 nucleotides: TGTGCCAGCACCCGGGGACTAGCGGGAGCATACGAGCAGTACTTC.

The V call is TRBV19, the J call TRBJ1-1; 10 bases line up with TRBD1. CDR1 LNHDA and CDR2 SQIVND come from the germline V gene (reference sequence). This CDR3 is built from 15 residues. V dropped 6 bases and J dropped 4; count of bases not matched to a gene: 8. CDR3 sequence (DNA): TGTGCCAGTAGGAAAGGGGACAGGGGTATCACTGAAGCTTTCTTT. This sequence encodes CASRKGDRGITEAFF.

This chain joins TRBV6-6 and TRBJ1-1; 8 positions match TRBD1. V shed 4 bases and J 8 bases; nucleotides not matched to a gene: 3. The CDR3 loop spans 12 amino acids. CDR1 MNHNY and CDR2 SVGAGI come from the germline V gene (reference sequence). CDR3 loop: CASSSDRAEAFF. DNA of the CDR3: TGTGCCAGCAGTTCGGACAGGGCGGAAGCTTTCTTT.

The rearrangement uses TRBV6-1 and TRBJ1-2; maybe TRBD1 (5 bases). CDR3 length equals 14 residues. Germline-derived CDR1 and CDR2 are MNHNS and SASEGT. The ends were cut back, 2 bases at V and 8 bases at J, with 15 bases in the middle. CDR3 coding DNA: TGTGCCAGCAGTGAAAGTTTTGGGGCCGGCGGCTACACCTTC. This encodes CASSESFGAGGYTF.

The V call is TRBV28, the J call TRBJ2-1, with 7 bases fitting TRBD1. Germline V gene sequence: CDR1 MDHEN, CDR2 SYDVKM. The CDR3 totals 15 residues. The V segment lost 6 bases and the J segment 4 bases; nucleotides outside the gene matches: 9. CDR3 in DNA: TGTGCCAGCAGCCCTAGGGGGCAGGGATACAATGAGCAGTTCTTC. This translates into CASSPRGQGYNEQFF.

Here the CDR3 reads CASSLPPRSEKLFF. CDR3 sequence (DNA): TGTGCCAGCAGCTTGCCCCCGAGGAGTGAAAAACTGTTTTTT. This chain connects TRBV5-6 to TRBJ1-4; D call uncertain. V dropped 1 base and J dropped 7 bases, with 11 bases sitting between them. Germline lookup yields CDR1 SGHDT and CDR2 YYEEEE. This CDR3 spans 14 amino acids.

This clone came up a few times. CDR3 nucleotide sequence: TGTGCCAGCCTCTTCGGACAGGGGGCAACCCTTGGCTACACCTTC. Its translation: CASLFGQGATLGYTF. This chain uses TRBV6-1 with TRBJ1-2; TRBD1 agrees at 11 bases. V was pared by 8 bases and J by 7 bases, with 12 bases of the junction left unmatched. The CDR3 totals 15 residues. Germline V gene data show CDR1 as MNHNS and CDR2 as SASEGT.

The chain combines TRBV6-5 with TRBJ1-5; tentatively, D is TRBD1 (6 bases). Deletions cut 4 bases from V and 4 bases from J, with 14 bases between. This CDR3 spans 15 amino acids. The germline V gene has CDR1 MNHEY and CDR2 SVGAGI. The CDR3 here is CASSSTSQGNQPQHF. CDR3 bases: TGTGCCAGCAGTTCCACTTCCCAGGGGAATCAGCCCCAGCATTTT.

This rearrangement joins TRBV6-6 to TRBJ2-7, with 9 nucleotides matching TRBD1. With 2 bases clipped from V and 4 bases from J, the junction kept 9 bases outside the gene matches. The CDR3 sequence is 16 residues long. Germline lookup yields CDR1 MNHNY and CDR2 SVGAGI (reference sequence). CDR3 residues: CASSYLRQGVKYEQYF. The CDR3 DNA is TGTGCCAGCAGTTACCTTCGACAGGGGGTCAAGTACGAGCAGTACTTC.

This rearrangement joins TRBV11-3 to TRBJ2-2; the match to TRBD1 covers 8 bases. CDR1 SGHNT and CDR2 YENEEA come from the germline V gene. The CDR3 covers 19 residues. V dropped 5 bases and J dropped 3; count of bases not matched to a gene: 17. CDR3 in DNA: TGTGCCAGCAGCCGAGACCGGACAGGGACTCCCGGGGACACCGGGGAGCTGTTTTTT. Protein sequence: CASSRDRTGTPGDTGELFF.

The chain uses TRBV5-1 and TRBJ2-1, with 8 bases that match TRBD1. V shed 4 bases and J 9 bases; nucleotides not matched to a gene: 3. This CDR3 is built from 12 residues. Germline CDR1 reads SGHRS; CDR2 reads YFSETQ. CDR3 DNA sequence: TGCGCCAGCAGCCTAGGGACAGGTGAGCAGTTCTTC. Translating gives CASSLGTGEQFF.

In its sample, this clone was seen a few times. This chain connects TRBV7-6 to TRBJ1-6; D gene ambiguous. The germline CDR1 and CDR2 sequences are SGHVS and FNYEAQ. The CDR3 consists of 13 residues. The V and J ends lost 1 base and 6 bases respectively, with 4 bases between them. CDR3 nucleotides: TGTGCCAGCAGCTTAGACGGTAATTCACCCCTCCACTTT. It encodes CASSLDGNSPLHF.

CDR3 residues: CASSYDRGHTEAFF. The CDR3 DNA reads TGTGCCAGCAGTTACGATAGGGGGCACACTGAAGCTTTCTTT. The chain recombines TRBV6-5 with TRBJ1-1; TRBD1 aligns across 7 bases. Germline CDR1 reads MNHEY; CDR2 reads SVGAGI. CDR3 length: 14 amino acids. With V trimmed by 2 bases and J by 3 bases, 3 bases remained unmatched.